This T cell receptor beta chain was retrieved from a study of identical twins. V dropped 1 base and J dropped 0 bases, with 14 bases sitting between them. From germline, CDR1 is SGHVS and CDR2 FQNEAQ. CDR3 length: 17 residues. TCRdb passed the 5' RACE reads through MiXCR, listing each CDR3 protein once. The table shows about 520,000 distinct CDR3 sequences, with under 25% occurring only once. These records were also assigned to another study, of T cells expressing NK-cell markers.

Material: CD4+ T cells sorted from blood. This TCR was sampled from a woman aged 18-29 years in good health. The chain links TRBV7-8 to TRBJ2-3, with a tentative D call TRBD2 (5 bases). This chain's CDR3 is CASSLGGVRASTDTQYF. The DNA for the CDR3 is TGTGCCAGCAGCTTAGGCGGAGTGAGGGCTAGCACAGATACGCAGTATTTT.